This entry concerns a single T cell receptor beta chain. Its antigen specificity is not known. No base-level quality is on record; no much larger clone is a single base apart. The data were obtained in a study of cytomegalovirus exposure and HLA in healthy donors (dated by TCRdb to 2015 to 2018). Regarding the complete study: An earlier analysis of around 600 of the donors reported approximately 300 Gb of sequence data and 100 million to 140 million unique TCR beta sequences from 150 million to 200 million T cells. Around 300 gigabases of sequencing data and roughly 90 million unique TCR sequences were included in an early release covering several hundred HLA-typed donors. The genetic ancestry cluster associated with self-reported Caucasian donors included about 84% of the roughly 380 genotyped donors. The aim of the study was to test whether cataloging public T cell receptors could identify signatures of past pathogen exposure. The study used immunosequencing to profile the T cell repertoires of 666 subjects and linked those repertoires to cytomegalovirus serostatus. In addition to the first cohort of roughly 670 subjects, a separate validation cohort of around 110 different subjects was used. To predict cytomegalovirus infection status, the study combined high-throughput TCR immunosequencing, statistical association of individual TCRs with disease status, and machine learning. In a later analysis, previously published TCR beta repertoires from about 670 donors were re-analyzed and high-resolution HLA genotyping was added so that TCR occurrence patterns could be studied. Rather than drawing on any new phenotypic data, the later analysis identified candidate immune exposures from TCR beta sequences and the way those sequences occurred across donors. An earlier analysis of around 640 of the donors used high-throughput TCR beta sequencing to judge whether each TCR beta V gene segment behaved as functional or pseudogenic. Donor age, sex, ethnicity and CMV serostatus were collected together with the repertoire data. Genome-wide SNP genotypes for about 65% of the 666 donors were used in a later genetic analysis, which treated that subset as a discovery cohort. All discovery cohort repertoires had been generated using a single sequencing platform. HLA typing covered class I and class II loci at four-digit resolution. Typing coverage varied by locus: about 620-640 donors for A, B, C, DRB1 and DQB1; roughly 560 for DQA1; 606 for DPA1; more than 450 for DPB1. Because of strong linkage in the cohort, roughly five DR-DQ haplotypes were treated as single units for association and clustering. Among a few hundred genotyped donors of the cohort, an average of approximately 230,000 unique TCR beta nucleotide sequences were sequenced per donor, about a sixth of them non-productive. What the research found in general, with its limitations: According to a later analysis, parvovirus B19, influenza, CMV and Epstein-Barr virus appeared linked to several top co-occurrence clusters. According to a later analysis, TCR association rates differed among HLA loci, with DRB1 alleles showing the most associated TCRs and HLA-C alleles showing the fewest. It was suggested by the authors that the approach could potentially be generalized to other disease states and immunological phenotypes. A total of 150 to 200 TCR beta chains were listed by the study as associated with cytomegalovirus. HLA typing was unavailable for some donors at each locus, so association tests used only the typed subset. A cluster of highly shared sequence variants was judged likely to be a technical artifact of the sequencing pipeline. Correlated functional status among segregating V segments might reflect linkage disequilibrium, but an unknown experimental factor could not be ruled out. Most TCR sequences were seen in very few donors, while some public TCRs were found in many individuals. Seventeen rarely observed V segments, including chromosome 9 orphons, were excluded from the earlier analysis of a few hundred of the donors because counts were too low. A further reported finding was that TCR beta sequences accurately predicted the HLA-A and HLA-B alleles for most subjects in the first cohort. This cohort had only TCR beta chains sequenced, and the lack of alpha or paired-chain data limited which features could be detected. A later analysis found that HLA-associated TCR beta chains were more clonally expanded and had lower generation probabilities than equally common non-associated chains. Cytomegalovirus status was reported to be diagnosed by the classifier with high specificity and sensitivity in both the original and validation cohorts. Roughly uniform sequencing depth across donors was assumed in presence/absence analyses, although this assumption may not hold. A later genetic analysis associated a missense DCLRE1C variant with V-gene and J-gene trimming of TCR beta chains, and an independent cohort replicated the association. A later genetic analysis reported fewer N-insertions in productive TCRs among donors in an Asian-associated ancestry cluster than the roughly 700-donor mean. In vitro tests confirmed that a few of the cytomegalovirus-associated TCR beta chains recognize cytomegalovirus antigens. Assigning TCR associations to individual alleles was difficult when HLA alleles, especially DR and DQ, strongly co-occurred. According to a later analysis, most CMV-associated TCR beta chains appeared to be HLA-restricted, and the HLA associations seemed to be driven largely by CMV exposure. An earlier analysis of around 500 of the donors showed that most TCR beta V segments appeared in productive rearrangements either about 90% or about 30% of the time, which broadly matched IMGT annotations. Because the 87-base-pair reads could not distinguish some IMGT-functional V segments, including TRBV6-2 and TRBV6-3, those segments were excluded. In a later analysis, more than 15,000 TCR beta sequences were associated with specific HLA alleles at a false discovery rate of 0.05. The only immune exposure information available for the cohort was CMV serostatus.

The cohort consisted of 666 healthy bone marrow donors. At the time of sampling, all cohort members were nominally healthy, though unrecorded immune exposures were likely present. The donor was CMV seronegative and belonged to the group of more than 300 seronegative cohort members. A peripheral blood sample was collected from each donor, and TCR beta sequencing was performed on peripheral blood mononuclear cells. Genomic DNA extraction from the blood cell samples was performed with the Qiagen DNeasy Blood Extraction Kit. Between the V and J ends, shortened by 7 bases and 4 bases respectively, the junction contains 4 bases. The CDR3 covers 10 residues, taking in both the cysteine and the phenylalanine. Of all the DNA, just the CDR3 is kept, 30 bases in frame from base 1. From a lookup of the germline V gene, CDR1 and CDR2 are MNHEY and SVGAGI. Library generation was performed with the immunoSEQ multiplex PCR assay. For the multiplex PCR, a mixture combining 60 forward primers for TCR Vbeta segments and 13 reverse primers for TCR Jbeta segments was used. Amplification of the CDR3 region of rearranged TCR beta genes was performed with a multiplex PCR assay on genomic DNA. Amplified TCR beta libraries were sequenced as 87-base-pair reads on the Illumina HiSeq System. The paper's processing steps were these. Across the 670 or so repertoires, a later analysis counted roughly 77 million unique TCR beta chains, roughly 11 million of which were shared by at least two donors. To remove PCR and sequencing errors, raw reads were error-corrected and collapsed into unique sequences using a nearest-neighbor algorithm that merged closely related sequences. Alignment of CDR3 sequences to IMGT reference sequences was used to assign V, D and J gene segments. For a sequence to be retained, at least a six-nucleotide match to both a V gene segment and a J gene segment was required. Rearrangements were classified as productive when the CDR3 lacked stop codons and remained in frame with V and J, and all other rearrangements were classified as non-productive. CDR3 was defined by IMGT convention, running from the second conserved V-encoded cysteine to the conserved J-encoded phenylalanine. Sequences without an unambiguous match to a single V gene segment were excluded from the earlier analysis of 500 to 700 of the donors. In an earlier analysis of some 590 of the donors, V segments were called functional above 56.7% productive rearrangements and were called segregating when the between-donor standard deviation exceeded 5%. To diagnose cytomegalovirus status from the catalog of TCR beta chain sequences, a statistical classification framework was built. In a later analysis, TCR nucleotide sequences were compared against IMGT/GENE-DB human TR gene sequences so that V and J genes could be assigned. In a later analysis, CDR3 sequences and most-parsimonious VDJ recombination scenarios were assigned using the TCRdist pipeline. In a later analysis, every TCR beta chain was defined by the combination of its CDR3 amino acid sequence and its V-gene family, and reads without a unique V-gene family were dropped. In a later analysis, 450 to 600 highly shared, low-generation-probability nucleotide sequences were removed to address suspected cross-contamination and a sequencing artifact. In a later analysis, a clonal expansion index for each public chain was calculated from normalized within-repertoire ranks of inferred template counts. In a later analysis, generation probabilities were computed using a VDJ recombination model fitted to out-of-frame rearrangements, and the results were checked against IGoR. Hypergeometric tests were used in a later analysis to score TCR-TCR, TCR-HLA and TCR-CMV co-occurrence, with a repertoire-size bias correction applied to the TCR pairs. In a later analysis, false discovery rates were estimated by permuting HLA or CMV assignments 20 times. In a later analysis, co-occurring TCRs were grouped using DBSCAN, with TCRdist sequence similarity added in when clustering inside HLA-allele-positive subsets. Repertoires with fewer than 30,000 or more than 120,000 public chains were left out of co-occurrence clustering, as were about 5 repertoires with anomalous nucleotide sharing. TCRdb's version of the immuneACCESS table is confined to in-frame rearrangements and falls short of the full clone set. An unresolved V gene accounts for under half of the shortfall where checked; the remainder is of unknown origin. V and J calls and clone size are copied from that table; D and trimming were computed from the DNA. The sample yields around 260,000 clones; about 80% were counted once. The ten largest clones take up over 0.3% of the sample.

The TCR sequence derives from a girl aged 2-9 years in good health and CMV-seronegative. The material sequenced was PBMCs. The rearrangement combines TRBV6-5 with TRBJ2-5, with the D gene uncertain. The nucleotide sequence is given as TGTGCCAGCACAGGAGAGACCCAGTACTTC. It translates to CASTGETQYF.